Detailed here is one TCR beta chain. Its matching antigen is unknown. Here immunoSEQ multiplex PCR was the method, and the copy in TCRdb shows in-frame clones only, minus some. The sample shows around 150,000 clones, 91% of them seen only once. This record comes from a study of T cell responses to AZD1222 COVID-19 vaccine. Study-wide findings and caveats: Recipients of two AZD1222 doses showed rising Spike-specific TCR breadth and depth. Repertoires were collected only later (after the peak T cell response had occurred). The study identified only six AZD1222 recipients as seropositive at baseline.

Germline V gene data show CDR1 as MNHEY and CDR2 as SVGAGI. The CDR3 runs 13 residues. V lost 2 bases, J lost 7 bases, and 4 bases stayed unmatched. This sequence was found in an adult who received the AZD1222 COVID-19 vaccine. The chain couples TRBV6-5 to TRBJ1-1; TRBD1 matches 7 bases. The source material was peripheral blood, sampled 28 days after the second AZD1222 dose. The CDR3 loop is CASSYGRGLEAFF. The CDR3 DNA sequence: TGTGCCAGCAGTTACGGGAGGGGGCTTGAAGCTTTCTTT.